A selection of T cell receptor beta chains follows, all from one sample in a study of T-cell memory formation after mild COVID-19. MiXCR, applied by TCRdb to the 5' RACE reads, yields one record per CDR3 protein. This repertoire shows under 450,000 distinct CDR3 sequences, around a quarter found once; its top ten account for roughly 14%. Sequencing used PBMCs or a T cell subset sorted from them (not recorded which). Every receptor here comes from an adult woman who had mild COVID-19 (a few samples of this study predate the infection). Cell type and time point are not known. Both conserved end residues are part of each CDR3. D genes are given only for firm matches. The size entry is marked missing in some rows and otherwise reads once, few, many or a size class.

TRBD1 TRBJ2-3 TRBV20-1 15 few CSAISPGQGQIAQYF TGCAGTGCTATCAGCCCGGGACAGGGTCAGATCGCGCAGTATTTT
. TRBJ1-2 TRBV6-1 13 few CASIEPPSYGYTF TGTGCCAGCATAGAGCCTCCCTCATATGGCTACACCTTC
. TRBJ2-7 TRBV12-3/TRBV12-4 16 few CASSFPGGRGGVEQYF TGTGCCAGCAGTTTTCCCGGCGGCAGGGGAGGCGTCGAGCAGTACTTC
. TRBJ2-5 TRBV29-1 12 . CSVDTGKETQYF TGCAGCGTTGATACAGGGAAAGAGACCCAGTACTTC
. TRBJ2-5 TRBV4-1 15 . CASSQEWGVQETQYF TGCGCCAGCAGCCAAGAATGGGGGGTCCAAGAGACCCAGTACTTC
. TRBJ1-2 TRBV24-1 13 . CATSDIGGDGYTF TGTGCCACCAGTGACATAGGGGGTGATGGCTACACCTTC
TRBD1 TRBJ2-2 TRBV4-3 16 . CASSQARGPYTGELFF TGCGCCAGCAGCCAAGCCAGGGGGCCCTACACCGGGGAGCTGTTTTTT
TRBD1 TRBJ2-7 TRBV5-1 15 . CASSGQGRRSYEQYF TGCGCCAGCAGCGGACAGGGGCGGAGATCCTACGAGCAGTACTTC
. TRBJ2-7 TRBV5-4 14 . CASSTGLLSYEQYF TGTGCCAGTTCTACAGGGCTTCTCTCCTACGAGCAGTACTTC
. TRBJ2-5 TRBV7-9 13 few CASSLWGIETQYF TGTGCCAGCAGCTTATGGGGGATAGAGACCCAGTACTTC
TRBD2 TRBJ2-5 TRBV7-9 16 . CASSSSRSGRGETQYF TGTGCCAGCAGCTCCTCGAGAAGCGGGAGAGGAGAGACCCAGTACTTC
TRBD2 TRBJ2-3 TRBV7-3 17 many CASSSRTSGRDTDTQYF TGTGCCAGCAGCTCACGGACTAGCGGGAGGGACACAGATACGCAGTATTTT
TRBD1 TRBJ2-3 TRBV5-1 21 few CASSSWIPGQVRAASTDTQYF TGCGCCAGCAGCTCCTGGATCCCGGGACAGGTACGGGCCGCTAGCACAGATACGCAGTATTTT
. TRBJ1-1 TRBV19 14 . CASRTGGSSTEAFF TGTGCCAGTAGAACCGGGGGTAGTAGCACTGAAGCTTTCTTT
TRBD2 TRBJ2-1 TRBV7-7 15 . CASSLASGRGNEQFF TGTGCTAGCAGCTTAGCAAGCGGGAGGGGTAATGAGCAGTTCTTC
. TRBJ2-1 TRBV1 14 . CTRVTAGGPNEQFF TGCACCAGAGTTACAGCGGGGGGGCCCAATGAGCAGTTCTTC
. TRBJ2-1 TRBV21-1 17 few CASSKVLARSSYNEQFF TGTGCCAGCAGCAAGGTACTAGCCCGGAGCTCCTACAATGAGCAGTTCTTC
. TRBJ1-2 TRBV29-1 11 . CSGRHHYGYTF TGCAGCGGCCGACACCACTATGGCTACACCTTC
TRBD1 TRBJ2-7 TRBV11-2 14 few CASSPDRGIYEQYF TGTGCCAGCAGCCCGGACAGGGGTATCTACGAGCAGTACTTC
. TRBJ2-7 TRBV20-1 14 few CSATARGRAYEQYF TGCAGTGCAACCGCGAGGGGAAGGGCCTACGAGCAGTACTTC
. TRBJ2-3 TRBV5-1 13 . CASSRGGSDTQYF TGCGCCAGCAGCAGGGGCGGATCAGATACGCAGTATTTT
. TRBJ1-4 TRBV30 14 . CAWSVHQLVEKLFF TGTGCCTGGAGTGTACACCAGTTGGTTGAAAAACTGTTTTTT
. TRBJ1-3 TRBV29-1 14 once CSVEVGISGNTIYF TGCAGCGTTGAAGTAGGCATCTCTGGAAACACCATATATTTT
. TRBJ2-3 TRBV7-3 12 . CASSRGSDTQYF TGTGCCAGCAGTCGGGGATCAGATACGCAGTATTTT
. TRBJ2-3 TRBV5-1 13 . CASSSPTTDTQYF TGCGCCAGCAGCTCCCCTACCACAGATACGCAGTATTTT
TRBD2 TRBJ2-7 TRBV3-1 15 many CASSHRLAARHEQYF TGTGCCAGCAGCCACCGACTAGCCGCACGCCACGAGCAGTACTTC
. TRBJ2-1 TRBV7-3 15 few CASSVRVRWFDEQFF TGTGCCAGCAGCGTCCGGGTCCGCTGGTTTGATGAGCAGTTCTTC
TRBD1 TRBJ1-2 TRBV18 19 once CASSPPSGQGARSTYGYTF TGTGCCAGCTCACCACCGTCGGGACAGGGGGCGCGGAGTACCTATGGCTACACCTTC
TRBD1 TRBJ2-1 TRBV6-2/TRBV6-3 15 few CASSYPGQGRNEQFF TGTGCCAGCAGTTACCCGGGACAGGGGAGGAATGAGCAGTTCTTC
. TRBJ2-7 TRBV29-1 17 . CSVVPYSGGRETYEQYF TGCAGCGTTGTCCCTTATTCTGGGGGCAGGGAAACCTACGAGCAGTACTTC
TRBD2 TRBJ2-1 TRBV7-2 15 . CASSLSDSGRAKQFF TGTGCCAGCAGCTTAAGTGATAGCGGGAGGGCCAAGCAGTTCTTC
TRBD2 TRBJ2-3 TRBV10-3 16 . CAISEGASGFRDTQYF TGTGCCATCAGTGAGGGTGCTAGCGGGTTCCGAGATACGCAGTATTTT
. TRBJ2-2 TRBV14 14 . CASSLQQGNGELFF TGTGCCAGCAGCCTCCAACAGGGTAACGGGGAGCTGTTTTTT
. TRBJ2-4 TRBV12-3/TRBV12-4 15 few CASSFTSRDKNIQYF TGTGCCAGCAGTTTTACTTCCCGGGACAAAAACATTCAGTACTTC
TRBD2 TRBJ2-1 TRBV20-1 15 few CSARPGGSSHNEQFF TGCAGTGCTAGGCCCGGCGGGAGTTCCCACAATGAGCAGTTCTTC
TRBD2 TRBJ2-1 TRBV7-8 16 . CASSALLAGVGNEQFF TGTGCCAGCAGCGCCCTTCTAGCGGGAGTGGGGAATGAGCAGTTCTTC
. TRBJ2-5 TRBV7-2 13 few CASSLGQIETQYF TGTGCCAGCAGCTTAGGGCAGATAGAGACCCAGTACTTC
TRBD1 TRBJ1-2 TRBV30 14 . CAWAPMTGLHGYTF TGTGCCTGGGCTCCCATGACAGGGCTCCATGGCTACACCTTC
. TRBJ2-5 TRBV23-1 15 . CASTSSTEKQETQYF TGCGCCAGCACCTCCTCGACAGAGAAACAAGAGACCCAGTACTTC
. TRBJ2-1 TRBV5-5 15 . CASSLLSGANNEQFF TGTGCCAGCAGCTTGTTGTCCGGGGCTAACAATGAGCAGTTCTTC
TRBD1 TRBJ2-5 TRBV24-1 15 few CATSAPGQGSETQYF TGTGCCACCAGTGCACCGGGACAGGGGTCGGAGACCCAGTACTTC
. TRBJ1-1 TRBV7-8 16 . CASSPRGGTLNTEAFF TGTGCCAGCAGCCCGCGCGGAGGGACCCTGAACACTGAAGCTTTCTTT
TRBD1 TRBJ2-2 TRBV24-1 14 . CATMGQGNTGELFF TGTGCCACCATGGGACAGGGGAACACCGGGGAGCTGTTTTTT
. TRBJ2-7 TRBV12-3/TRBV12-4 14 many CASSSRTGTYEQYF TGTGCCAGCAGTTCTCGGACGGGGACCTACGAGCAGTACTTC
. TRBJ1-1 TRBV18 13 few CASSARGNTEAFF TGTGCCAGCTCAGCCAGGGGGAACACTGAAGCTTTCTTT
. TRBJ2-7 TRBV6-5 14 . CASSKQRGGYEQYF TGTGCCAGCAGTAAACAAAGGGGGGGCTACGAGCAGTACTTC
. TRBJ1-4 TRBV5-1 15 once CASSLGDTRDEKLFF TGCGCCAGCAGCTTGGGGGACACGCGGGATGAAAAACTGTTTTTT
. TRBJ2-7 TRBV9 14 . CASSVEAGGYEQYF TGTGCCAGCAGCGTAGAAGCAGGGGGGTACGAGCAGTACTTC
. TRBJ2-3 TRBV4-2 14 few CASSLRTDTDTQYF TGTGCCAGCAGCCTGCGGACAGACACAGATACGCAGTATTTT
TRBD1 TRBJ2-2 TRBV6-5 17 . CASRVGTGTRDTGELFF TGTGCCAGCAGAGTCGGGACAGGGACACGGGACACCGGGGAGCTGTTTTTT
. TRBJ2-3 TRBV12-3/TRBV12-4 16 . CASSFQLAVSTDTQYF TGTGCCAGCAGCTTCCAACTAGCAGTAAGCACAGATACGCAGTATTTT
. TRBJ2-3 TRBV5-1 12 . CSSSSSTDTQYF TGCTCCAGCAGCTCAAGCACAGATACGCAGTATTTT
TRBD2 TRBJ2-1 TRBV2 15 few CAGSASAGAYNEQFF TGTGCCGGCAGTGCCTCAGCGGGAGCGTACAATGAGCAGTTCTTC